The 8 T cell receptor beta chains given below trace back to one sample, sequenced in a study of cytomegalovirus exposure and HLA in healthy donors (dated by TCRdb to 2016 to 2017). The library was generated by the immunoSEQ multiplex PCR assay. The multiplex PCR relied on a mix of 60 forward primers for TCR Vbeta segments and 13 reverse primers for TCR Jbeta segments. Here the immuneACCESS table is served through TCRdb, limited to in-frame sequences with V and J called. Missing clones are a known gap in these copies; in checked studies unresolved V genes cover under half, and the rest lacks a known reason. The sample contains about 72,000 clones, more than 75% of them found a single time. The ten largest clonotypes hold 1.9% of the sample. The sample consisted of PBMCs. These receptors were obtained from a man between 18 and 35 years old in good health and CMV-seronegative.

This chain joins TRBV7-2 and TRBJ2-7; 9 bases map to TRBD2. Germline trimming cut 1 base from V and 1 base from J; bases unmatched to any gene: 8. The CDR3 covers 17 residues. Germline loops: CDR1 SGHTA, CDR2 FQGNSA. CDR3 sequence reads: CASSLVSSGGKSYEQYF. The CDR3 coding sequence is TGTGCCAGCAGCTTAGTCTCAAGCGGGGGGAAATCCTACGAGCAGTACTTC.

The CDR3 nucleotides read TGTGCCAGCAGTTCTTTGGGCCCTACAGAGACCCAAGAGACCCAGTACTTC. The encoded protein is CASSSLGPTETQETQYF. This chain uses TRBV5-4 with TRBJ2-5, with D unresolved. Germline lookup yields CDR1 SGHNT and CDR2 YYREEE (reference sequence). V shed 5 bases and J shed 1 base, with 21 bases lying between them. The CDR3 runs 17 residues.

This chain uses TRBV29-1 with TRBJ1-2; 8 bases match TRBD1. This CDR3 region has 11 residues. Trimming took 6 bases from V and 6 from J; bases not matched to a gene: 3. CDR1 SQVTM and CDR2 ANQGSEA come from the germline V gene. CDR3 amino acids: CSVGDRHGYTF. The DNA of the CDR3 is TGCAGCGTGGGGGACAGGCATGGCTACACCTTC.

This clone was recorded a few times. The chain joins TRBV29-1 to TRBJ1-1; D remains ambiguous. Germline V gene sequence: CDR1 SQVTM, CDR2 ANQGSEA. Trimming removed 1 base at V and 0 bases at J, with 9 bases between. The CDR3 has 14 amino acids. The CDR3 spells CSVEGVRLNTEAFF. CDR3 nucleotide sequence: TGCAGCGTTGAAGGAGTACGGTTGAACACTGAAGCTTTCTTT.

The V call is TRBV30, the J call TRBJ1-5; possibly TRBD1 for D (5 bases). Germline values: CDR1 GTSNPN, CDR2 SVGIG (reference sequence). Trimming stripped 3 bases from V and 5 bases from J, with 14 bases between. The CDR3 spans 14 residues. CDR3 in amino acids: CAWRADKNHQPQHF. CDR3 DNA: TGTGCCTGGAGGGCGGACAAAAACCATCAGCCCCAGCATTTT.

The rearrangement uses TRBV27 and TRBJ2-2, with D perhaps TRBD1 (6 bases). The V gene lost 1 base and the J gene lost 3 bases, with 12 bases spanning the gap. Germline CDR1 reads MNHEY; CDR2 reads SMNVEV (reference sequence). This CDR3 has 16 residues. CDR3 loop: CASSLWGQGYTGELFF. CDR3 DNA sequence: TGTGCCAGCAGTTTATGGGGTCAGGGGTACACCGGGGAGCTGTTTTTT.

In DNA, the CDR3 is TGTGCCAGCAGCTTAGGACAGGGATATGGCTACACCTTC. As protein: CASSLGQGYGYTF. V is TRBV7-9 and J is TRBJ1-2; 7 bases agree with TRBD1. This CDR3 comprises 13 residues. The V gene end was trimmed by 1 base and the J gene end by 5 bases; junction bases not matched to a gene: 1. Germline values: CDR1 SEHNR, CDR2 FQNEAQ (reference sequence).

The chain joins TRBV28 to TRBJ1-1; maybe TRBD1 (6 bases). Deletions cut 5 bases from V and 6 bases from J, with 16 bases between. This CDR3 has 14 amino acids. Germline CDR1 and CDR2: MDHEN and SYDVKM. CDR3 DNA: TGTGCCAGCAGTCAGAGACAGGTCCCCCCTGAAGCTTTCTTT. It is translated as CASSQRQVPPEAFF.